A selection of T cell receptor beta chains follows, all from one sample in a study of T cells and Merkel cell carcinoma outcomes. The data were produced by immunoSEQ multiplex PCR, yet TCRdb's version contains in-frame clones alone and is incomplete. The sample comprises some 500 clones, about 90% of which are singletons, and about 9% rests with the top ten. Specimen: tumor tissue from Merkel cell carcinoma. The origin of the receptors is a human donor with Merkel cell carcinoma. The CDR3 runs from the conserved cysteine through the conserved F or W. Fields, in order: D gene, V gene, J gene, clone size, CDR3 DNA, CDR3 protein. D genes are given only for firm matches. Clone size is shown for a subset of rows, as once, few, many or a class of expanded clone.

>-|TRBV5-1|TRBJ2-6|-
TGCGCCAGCAGCTTGGCCAGCTCTGGGGCCAACGTCCTGACTTTC
CASSLASSGANVLTF
>TRBD1|TRBV7-9|TRBJ1-4|-
TGTGCCAGCAGCTCGACAGGGGCCGCAACTAATGAAAAACTGTTTTTT
CASSSTGAATNEKLFF
>-|TRBV30|TRBJ2-7|-
TGTGCCTGGAGCGACCGGGTGTCCGAGCAGTACTTC
CAWSDRVSEQYF
>TRBD1|TRBV27|TRBJ1-5|-
TGTGCCAGCAGTCCAAACCAGGGGGCTCGGCGCAATCAGCCCCAGCATTTT
CASSPNQGARRNQPQHF
>-|TRBV4-1|TRBJ2-5|few
TGCGCCAGCAGCCTGCAGGGAGAGTCAAAGACCCAGTACTTC
CASSLQGESKTQYF
>TRBD1|TRBV13|TRBJ2-1|-
TGTGCCAGCAGCTTTGACTCCGGGACAGGGGGTTTTAATGAGCAGTTCTTC
CASSFDSGTGGFNEQFF
>TRBD2|TRBV2|TRBJ2-2|-
TGTGCCAGCAGACGGACTAGCGGGAACACCGGGGAGCTGTTTTTT
CASRRTSGNTGELFF
>-|TRBV7-6|TRBJ1-1|-
TGTGCCAGCAGCTTAGGGCGGGGGAACACTGAAGCTTTCTTT
CASSLGRGNTEAFF
>-|TRBV30|TRBJ2-3|-
TGTGCCTGGAGGACTAGGCCTCCGGGGGATACGCAGTATTTT
CAWRTRPPGDTQYF
>TRBD1|TRBV28|TRBJ2-2|-
TGTGCCAGCAGGGTTAGGACAGGGGCGCTAAACACCGGGGAGCTGTTTTTT
CASRVRTGALNTGELFF
>TRBD2|TRBV30|TRBJ2-3|-
TGTGCCTGGGCGGGGGGGCAGGGCACAGATACGCAGTATTTT
CAWAGGQGTDTQYF
>-|TRBV5-1|TRBJ1-1|-
TGCGCCAGCGGCGGGGGCACTGAAGCTTTCTTT
CASGGGTEAFF
>-|TRBV15|TRBJ2-7|-
TGTGCCACCAGCTATAAAGGACCGTTCAGCTACGAGCAGTACTTC
CATSYKGPFSYEQYF
>TRBD1|TRBV7-9|TRBJ1-4|-
TGTGCCAGCAGCCTCTCGGACAGGGACCGTACAACTAATGAAAAACTGTTTTTT
CASSLSDRDRTTNEKLFF
>TRBD2|TRBV30|TRBJ2-5|few
TGTGCCTGGAGTTCCCTGACTAGCCCCCAAGAGACCCAGTACTTC
CAWSSLTSPQETQYF
>-|TRBV5-1|TRBJ2-7|-
TGCGCCAGCAGGCCCTACGAGCAGTACTTC
CASRPYEQYF
>-|TRBV13|TRBJ1-2|-
TGTGCCAGCAGCCTAAGGACAGTGTACTATGGCTACACCTTC
CASSLRTVYYGYTF